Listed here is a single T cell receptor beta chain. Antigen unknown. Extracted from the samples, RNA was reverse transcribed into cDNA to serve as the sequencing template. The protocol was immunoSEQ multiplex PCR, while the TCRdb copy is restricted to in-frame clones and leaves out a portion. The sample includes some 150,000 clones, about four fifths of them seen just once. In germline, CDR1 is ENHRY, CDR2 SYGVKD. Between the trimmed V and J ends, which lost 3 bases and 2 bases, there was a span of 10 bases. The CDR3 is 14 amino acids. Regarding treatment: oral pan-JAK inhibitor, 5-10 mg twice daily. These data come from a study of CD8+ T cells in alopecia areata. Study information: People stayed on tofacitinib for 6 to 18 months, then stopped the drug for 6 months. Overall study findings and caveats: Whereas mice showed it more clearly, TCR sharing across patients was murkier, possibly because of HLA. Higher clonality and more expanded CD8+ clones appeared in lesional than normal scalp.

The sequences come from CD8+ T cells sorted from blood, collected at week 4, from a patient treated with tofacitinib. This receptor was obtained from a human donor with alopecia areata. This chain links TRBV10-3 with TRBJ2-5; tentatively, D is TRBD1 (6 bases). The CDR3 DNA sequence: TGTGCCATCAGTGACGTAGGACAGCAAGAGACCCAGTACTTC. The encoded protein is CAISDVGQQETQYF.